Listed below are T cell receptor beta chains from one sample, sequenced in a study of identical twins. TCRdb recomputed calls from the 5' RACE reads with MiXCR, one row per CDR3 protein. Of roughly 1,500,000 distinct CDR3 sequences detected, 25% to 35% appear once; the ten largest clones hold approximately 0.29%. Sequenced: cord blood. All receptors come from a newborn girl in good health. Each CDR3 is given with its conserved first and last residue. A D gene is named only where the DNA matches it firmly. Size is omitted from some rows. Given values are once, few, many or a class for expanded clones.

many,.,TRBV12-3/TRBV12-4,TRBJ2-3,TGTGCCAGCAGAAGCCCCAGGGTATTCAGGACGCAGTATTTT,CASRSPRVFRTQYF
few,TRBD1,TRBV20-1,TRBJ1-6,TGCAGTGCTAGAGTGGGACAGCCTCATAATTCACCCCTCCACTTT,CSARVGQPHNSPLHF
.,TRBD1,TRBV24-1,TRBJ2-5,TGTGCCACCAGTGACACGACAGGGACCCAAGAGACCCAGTACTTC,CATSDTTGTQETQYF
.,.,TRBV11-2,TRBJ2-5,TGTGCCAGCAGCTTCATATCTCCCATTACGTACTTC,CASSFISPITYF
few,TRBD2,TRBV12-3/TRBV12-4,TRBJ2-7,TGTGCCAGCAGCCGTAGCGGGGGCGACAACGAGCAGTACTTC,CASSRSGGDNEQYF
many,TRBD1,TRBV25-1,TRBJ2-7,TGTGCCAGCAGCCGCGGACAGGGTGTCTACGAGCAGTACTTC,CASSRGQGVYEQYF
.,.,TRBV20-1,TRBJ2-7,TGCAGACAGGACACGGCCTACGAGCAGTACTTC,CRQDTAYEQYF
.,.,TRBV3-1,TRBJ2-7,TGTGCCAGCAGCCAAGGTTTGATCGAGCAGTACTTC,CASSQGLIEQYF
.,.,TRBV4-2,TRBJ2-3,TGTGCCAGCAGCCAAGATCGGGAAGCCCCCACAGATACGCAGTATTTT,CASSQDREAPTDTQYF
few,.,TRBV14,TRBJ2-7,TGTGCCAGCAGCCAAGACGCCCACTCCTACGAGCAGTACTTC,CASSQDAHSYEQYF
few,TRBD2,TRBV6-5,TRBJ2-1,TGTGCCAGCCGGGGTGGGACTAGGCAAAACAATGAGCAGTTCTTC,CASRGGTRQNNEQFF
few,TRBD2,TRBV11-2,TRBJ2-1,TGTGCCAGCAGCCTCGTGGGGACTAGCGGGGGGGTCTACAATGAGCAGTTCTTC,CASSLVGTSGGVYNEQFF
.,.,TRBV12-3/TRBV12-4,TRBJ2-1,TGTGCCAGCAGTTTAGCCCGTAGGGGGCAGTTCTTC,CASSLARRGQFF
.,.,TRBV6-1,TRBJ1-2,TGTGCCAGCAGTACCACCGAGGCCGGCTACACCTTC,CASSTTEAGYTF
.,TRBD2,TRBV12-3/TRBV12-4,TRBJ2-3,TGTGCCAGCAGTTTGTGGGGAAGGGACCTAGCGGATACGGAGTATTTT,CASSLWGRDLADTEYF
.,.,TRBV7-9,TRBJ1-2,TGTGCCAGCAGACTCTCGGGGACACCATATGGCTACACCTTC,CASRLSGTPYGYTF
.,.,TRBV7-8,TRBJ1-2,TGTGCCAGCAGCTTAAGGGCGGGAGACTATGGCTACACCTTC,CASSLRAGDYGYTF
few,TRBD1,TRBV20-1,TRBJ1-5,TGCAGTGCCTCCGACAGGGGCAGCTATAGCAATCAGCCCCAGCATTTT,CSASDRGSYSNQPQHF
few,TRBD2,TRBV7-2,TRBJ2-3,TGTGCCAGCAGCGATCGACTACTAGCGGGGGGGTTTACAGATACGCAGTATTTT,CASSDRLLAGGFTDTQYF
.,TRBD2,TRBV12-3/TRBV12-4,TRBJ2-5,TGTGCCAGCAGTCCACTAGCGGCAGGTCATGAGCAGTACTTC,CASSPLAAGHEQYF
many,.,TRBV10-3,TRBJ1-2,TGTGCCATCAGTGAGTCGACGGACAACTATGGCTACACCTTC,CAISESTDNYGYTF
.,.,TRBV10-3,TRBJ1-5,TGTGCCATCAGTGAGCCCGGGAGCAATCAGCCCCAGCATTTT,CAISEPGSNQPQHF
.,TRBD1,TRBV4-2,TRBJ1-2,TGTGCCAGCAGCCAAGATCAGGGGACAGTCTCTTATGGCTACACCTTC,CASSQDQGTVSYGYTF